Following are 28 T cell receptor beta chains from one sample sequenced in a study of blood T cell repertoires in COVID-19. Data came from immunoSEQ multiplex PCR; TCRdb stores just in-frame clones and leaves some out. The sample lists about 330,000 clones, 88% occurring once. Sequenced sample: PBMCs or T cells enriched from blood (not recorded which). The receptors derive from a man younger than 45 who had recovered from COVID-19.

This clone appeared a single time. The gene calls are TRBV7-3 and TRBJ2-3; 8 nucleotides agree with TRBD2. This CDR3 has 16 residues. Germline V lookup: CDR1 SGHTA, CDR2 FQGTGA. V trimming: 1 base; J trimming: 2 bases; junction bases outside the gene matches: 5. For the CDR3, the DNA is TGTGCCAGCAGCTTAAATAGCGGGGCGATCACAGATACGCAGTATTTT. Translated, it gives CASSLNSGAITDTQYF.

The J gene is TRBJ2-2, the V gene TRBV10-1; 9 positions match TRBD1. Germline values: CDR1 WNHNN, CDR2 SYGVQD (reference sequence). V was clipped by 5 bases and J by 4 bases; unmatched bases: 2. The length of the CDR3 is 14 residues. CDR3 sequence reads: CASSPGQGTGELFF. The CDR3 nucleotides are TGCGCCAGCAGTCCGGGACAGGGCACCGGGGAGCTGTTTTTT.

The chain couples TRBV3-1 (or the pseudogene TRBV3-2) to TRBJ1-1; D gene ambiguous. Deletions cut 0 bases from V and 6 bases from J, with 11 bases between. Germline loops: CDR1 LGHDT, CDR2 YNNKEL (reference sequence). The CDR3 extends over 14 amino acids. The CDR3: CASSQESGEAEAFF. For the CDR3, the DNA is TGTGCCAGCAGCCAAGAGAGCGGAGAGGCTGAAGCTTTCTTT.

V is TRBV18 and J is TRBJ1-1; D perhaps matches TRBD1 (5 bases). The V and J ends lost 2 bases and 3 bases respectively, with 19 bases between them. The germline CDR1 and CDR2 sequences are KGHSH and LQKENI. The CDR3 is made up of 17 amino acids. The CDR3, as DNA: TGTGCCAGCTCACCAAATTTAGGGGATTCCGCAGACACTGAAGCTTTCTTT. As protein: CASSPNLGDSADTEAFF.

The rearrangement links TRBV3-1 (or the pseudogene TRBV3-2) to TRBJ2-7, with D possibly being TRBD1 (5 bases). Germline V CDR1 and CDR2: LGHDT, YNNKEL (reference sequence). The CDR3 sequence is 14 residues long. Between the trimmed V and J ends, which lost 1 base and 4 bases, there was a span of 11 bases. As DNA, the CDR3 is TGTGCCAGCAGCCAAGGGGGCGCCAGTTACGAGCAGTACTTC. Translation gives CASSQGGASYEQYF.

The chain has TRBV28 and TRBJ1-4, with TRBD1 as a possible D gene (5 bases). Germline CDR1 is MDHEN and CDR2 is SYDVKM. The V gene lost 6 bases and the J gene lost 7 bases, with 24 bases spanning the gap. The CDR3 runs 17 residues. The CDR3 sequence: CASSELAAGTSGEKLFF. The CDR3 nucleotides read TGTGCCAGCAGCGAACTAGCTGCCGGGACTTCAGGTGAAAAACTGTTTTTT.

This chain joins TRBV21-1 and TRBJ2-1; TRBD2 reflects the table's D call only, with no check against the DNA. TRBV21-1 is a pseudogene segment. The CDR3 is made up of 14 amino acids. The CDR3 DNA sequence: TGTGCCAGCAGCAAAAATAGTACCTACAATGAGCAGTTCTTC. Protein sequence: CASSKNSTYNEQFF.

V is TRBV5-1 and J is TRBJ2-3, with D hard to call. Germline assignment: CDR1 SGHRS and CDR2 YFSETQ. The CDR3 contains 15 residues. V dropped 3 bases and J dropped 0 bases, with 11 bases sitting between them. The CDR3 loop reads CASSSGGTSTDTQYF. The CDR3 DNA is TGCGCCAGCAGCTCTGGCGGTACTAGCACAGATACGCAGTATTTT.

The V call is TRBV2, the J call TRBJ1-2; 11 bases map to TRBD1. This CDR3 comprises 15 residues. Germline lookup yields CDR1 SNHLY and CDR2 FYNNEI. With V trimmed by 4 bases and J by 6 bases, 7 bases remained unmatched. CDR3 amino acids: CASSVPGQGVDGYTF. The DNA for the CDR3 is TGTGCCAGCAGTGTTCCGGGACAGGGGGTGGATGGCTACACCTTC.

CDR3: CASSLGDRVTEKLFF. The CDR3 DNA sequence: TGCGCCAGCAGCTTGGGTGACAGGGTGACTGAAAAACTGTTTTTT. This rearrangement joins TRBV5-1 to TRBJ1-4, with 7 bases identical to TRBD1. This CDR3 is 15 amino acids long. The V gene's germline CDR1 is SGHRS and CDR2 YFSETQ. Trimming removed 0 bases from V and 7 bases from J; junction bases left unmatched: 6.

Written as DNA, the CDR3 is TGTGCCATCAGTGATGCCGACAGGGGGAACTATGGCTACACCTTC. Translated: CAISDADRGNYGYTF. This chain joins TRBV10-3 and TRBJ1-2; 9 bases map to TRBD1. The J segment lost 2 bases and the V segment lost 3 bases, leaving 4 bases of the junction unmatched. The germline V gene encodes CDR1 ENHRY and CDR2 SYGVKD. The CDR3 extends over 15 amino acids.

This chain's CDR3 is CASFGGEHNEQFF. The DNA of the CDR3 is TGTGCCAGCTTTGGCGGGGAGCACAATGAGCAGTTCTTC. The J gene is TRBJ2-1, the V gene TRBV12-3 or TRBV12-4, with D maybe TRBD2 (6 bases). This CDR3 has 13 residues. V shed 8 bases and J shed 5 bases, with 13 bases lying between them.

The chain uses TRBV7-3 and TRBJ2-3; D gene unclear. V shed 5 bases and J shed 1 base, with 13 bases lying between them. CDR3 length: 15 amino acids. The germline V gene encodes CDR1 SGHTA and CDR2 FQGTGA. This chain's CDR3 is CASSVGSSGTDTQYF. DNA for the CDR3: TGTGCCAGCAGCGTCGGTTCCTCGGGCACAGATACGCAGTATTTT.

This clone came up once. The chain recombines TRBV2 with TRBJ2-3; 9 nucleotides agree with TRBD2. With V trimmed by 0 bases and J by 2 bases, 9 bases remained unmatched. The germline CDR1 and CDR2 sequences are SNHLY and FYNNEI. The CDR3 has 18 amino acids. CDR3 coding DNA: TGTGCCAGCAGTGAAGCGAGTTCTGCGGGGGGGCCCACAGATACGCAGTATTTT. This encodes CASSEASSAGGPTDTQYF.

This chain joins TRBV5-1 and TRBJ2-2; 7 nucleotides agree with TRBD1. V lost 3 bases to trimming and J lost 2 bases; unmatched junction nucleotides: 4. Germline assignment: CDR1 SGHRS and CDR2 YFSETQ. The CDR3 runs to 15 residues. The CDR3, as DNA: TGCGCCAGCAGCTCCGGGACAGTAAACACCGGGGAGCTGTTTTTT. Translating it yields CASSSGTVNTGELFF.

The chain joins TRBV3-1 (or the pseudogene TRBV3-2) to TRBJ2-3; D is possibly TRBD1 (5 bases). The CDR3 is made up of 12 amino acids. V was pared by 2 bases and J by 7 bases, with 7 bases between. The germline V gene encodes CDR1 LGHDT and CDR2 YNNKEL (reference sequence). CDR3 coding DNA: TGTGCCAGCAGCCAAACAGGTAATACGCAGTATTTT. Translated, it gives CASSQTGNTQYF.

The chain joins TRBV5-6 to TRBJ2-2, with D possibly TRBD1 on 6 matching bases. Germline lookup yields CDR1 SGHDT and CDR2 YYEEEE. Trimming took off 3 bases at V and 1 base at J, with 13 bases between the two ends. The CDR3 contains 16 residues. CDR3 protein: CASSSLGRGNTGELFF. The DNA for the CDR3 is TGTGCCAGCAGCTCTCTAGGCAGGGGGAACACCGGGGAGCTGTTTTTT. Full variable domain (missing parts from reference TRBV5-6 and TRBJ2-2): DAGVTQSPTHLIKTRGQQVTLRCSPKSGHDTVSWYQQALGQGPQFIFQYYEEEERQRGNFPDRFSGHQFPNYSSELNVNALLLGDSALYLCASSSLGRGNTGELFFGEGSRLTVL.

The chain has TRBV7-8 and TRBJ2-7, with TRBD2 matching over 16 bases. The CDR3 has 18 residues. V was clipped by 5 bases and J by 2 bases; unmatched bases: 9. Germline lookup yields CDR1 SGHVS and CDR2 FQNEAQ. In nucleotides, the CDR3 is TGTGCCAGCAGCCCCGGGACTAGCGGGGGGGCTTTCCCCTACGAGCAGTACTTC. Protein sequence: CASSPGTSGGAFPYEQYF.

V usage is TRBV24-1 and J usage is TRBJ2-7; D is undetermined. Germline-derived CDR1 and CDR2 are KGHDR and SFDVKD. Trimming pared 2 bases from V and 6 bases from J, leaving 4 bases between. CDR3 length: 11 amino acids. The CDR3 sequence: CATSDSLEQYF. In nucleotides, the CDR3 is TGTGCCACCAGTGATTCCCTCGAGCAGTACTTC.

The chain carries TRBV28 and TRBJ2-2, with 10 bases lining up with TRBD2. Germline CDR1 is MDHEN and CDR2 is SYDVKM. The CDR3 length is 16 residues. V lost 2 bases to trimming and J lost 6 bases; unmatched junction nucleotides: 6. The CDR3 reads CASSLSGGAAAGELFF. For the CDR3, the DNA is TGTGCCAGCAGTTTAAGCGGGGGGGCCGCCGCCGGGGAGCTGTTTTTT.

This chain joins TRBV28 and TRBJ1-5, with D possibly matching TRBD1 (5 bases). V was cut by 6 bases and J by 4 bases, with 19 bases left in between. Germline loops: CDR1 MDHEN, CDR2 SYDVKM. CDR3 length: 16 residues. The CDR3 protein is CASRSLRQWGNQPQHF. The CDR3 nucleotides are TGTGCCAGCAGAAGTTTACGACAGTGGGGAAATCAGCCCCAGCATTTT.

The table lists this clone with a count of one. This chain links TRBV29-1 with TRBJ1-2, with 10 bases lining up with TRBD1. Germline V CDR1 and CDR2: SQVTM, ANQGSEA. J gave up 5 bases and V 6 bases, and 6 bases lay outside the gene matches. This CDR3 has 13 amino acids. The CDR3 protein is CSVRAGQGYGYTF. Here the CDR3 DNA reads TGCAGCGTCAGAGCGGGACAGGGGTATGGCTACACCTTC.

This chain connects TRBV5-1 to TRBJ2-5; possible D gene TRBD1, 5 bases. The germline V gene has CDR1 SGHRS and CDR2 YFSETQ. V lost 5 bases to trimming and J lost 2 bases, with 10 bases between them. The CDR3 extends over 13 amino acids. CDR3 sequence (DNA): TGCGCCAGCAGGGCGACAGCGCAAGAGACCCAGTACTTC. Residues: CASRATAQETQYF.

This sequence joins TRBV12-2 and TRBJ1-4. TRBV12-2 is classified as a pseudogene. This CDR3 has 15 residues. CDR3 residues: CASRLLEATNEKLFF. CDR3 sequence (DNA): TGTGCAAGTCGCTTATTAGAAGCAACTAATGAAAAACTGTTTTTT.

The chain links TRBV18 to TRBJ2-2; D is possibly TRBD2 (6 bases). The CDR3 loop spans 16 amino acids. With 0 bases removed from V and 0 bases from J, the gap between germline ends came to 8 bases. The germline V gene has CDR1 KGHSH and CDR2 LQKENI. The CDR3 sequence is CASSPPSGPNTGELFF. The CDR3 DNA reads TGTGCCAGCTCACCACCTAGCGGACCGAACACCGGGGAGCTGTTTTTT.

CDR3: CAWKDSGLPYGYTF. As DNA, the CDR3 is TGTGCCTGGAAGGACTCCGGCCTCCCGTATGGCTACACCTTC. This chain links TRBV30 with TRBJ1-2; no clear D gene. Trimming cost V 4 bases and J 5 bases, with 17 bases left between them. The CDR3 loop spans 14 amino acids. CDR1 is GTSNPN, CDR2 SVGIG, per germline (reference sequence).

This rearrangement joins TRBV2 to TRBJ1-5, with a tentative D call TRBD1 (5 bases). With 4 bases removed from V and 6 bases from J, the gap between germline ends came to 16 bases. Germline assignment: CDR1 SNHLY and CDR2 FYNNEI. The CDR3 extends over 15 amino acids. CDR3 in amino acids: CASSVGTLRGQPQHF. The CDR3 DNA reads TGTGCCAGCAGTGTCGGGACTCTTAGGGGTCAGCCCCAGCATTTT.

The chain joins TRBV5-1 to TRBJ2-1; TRBD2 aligns across 14 bases. Germline V gene lookup returns CDR1 SGHRS and CDR2 YFSETQ. The CDR3 spans 15 residues. Trimming at V came to 2 bases and at J to 9 bases, leaving 4 bases not matched to a gene. The CDR3 spells CASSFSGTSGGEQFF. CDR3 sequence (DNA): TGCGCCAGCAGCTTTTCCGGGACTAGCGGGGGTGAGCAGTTCTTC.